The next 18 T cell receptor beta chains were all read from a single sample in a study of T cell repertoires in cytomegalovirus infection. No antigen has been identified for these receptors. TCRdb itself ran the reads through MiXCR, one entry per CDR3 protein. The table lists some 920,000 distinct CDR3 sequences, under 40% of them singletons. Sequences were derived from cultured CD8+ T cells from PBMCs, sampled from culture after CMV antigen stimulation. These receptors all come from a human donor in good health (CMV status not recorded). Some clones in this sample may be carry-over from other donors' samples.

The chain joins TRBV27 to TRBJ1-6; D not certain. The CDR3 spans 14 residues. In germline, CDR1 is MNHEY, CDR2 SMNVEV (reference sequence). The V gene lost 5 bases and the J gene lost 8 bases, with 13 bases spanning the gap. The DNA for the CDR3 is TGTGCCAGCAGTGCCGGCGTTGGGTATTCACCCCTCCACTTT. Translation gives CASSAGVGYSPLHF.

The rearrangement links TRBV19 to TRBJ2-5; TRBD2 might be the D (5 bases). This CDR3 is 14 amino acids long. V was shortened by 2 bases and J by 3 bases, with 10 bases between the two germline ends. Germline CDR1 is LNHDA and CDR2 is SQIVND (reference sequence). The DNA of the CDR3 is TGTGCCAGTAGTATATCGCCCGGGGAAGAGACCCAGTACTTC. It encodes CASSISPGEETQYF.

The J gene is TRBJ2-3, the V gene TRBV27; D remains unclear. The CDR3 sequence is 14 residues long. The germline V and J ends were trimmed by 4 bases and 1 base, with 9 bases remaining between them. Germline V gene lookup returns CDR1 MNHEY and CDR2 SMNVEV (reference sequence). CDR3 DNA sequence: TGTGCCAGCAGTTCACTCTTGGGCACAGATACGCAGTATTTT. Protein product: CASSSLLGTDTQYF.

This clonotype was counted between two and nine times. The genes are TRBV7-9 and TRBJ2-2; D gene unclear. CDR1 is SEHNR, CDR2 FQNEAQ, per germline (reference sequence). V lost 3 bases and J 3 bases, leaving 14 bases between the germline ends. This CDR3 comprises 16 residues. Written as DNA, the CDR3 is TGTGCCAGCAGCTTGGGGTCAACGGTTGACACCGGGGAGCTGTTTTTT. This sequence encodes CASSLGSTVDTGELFF. The whole variable domain, filled in from reference TRBV7-9 and TRBJ2-2, reads DTGVSQNPRHKITKRGQNVTFRCDPISEHNRLYWYRQTLGQGPEFLTYFQNEAQLEKSRLLSDRFSAERPKGSFSTLEIQRTEQGDSAMYLCASSLGSTVDTGELFFGEGSRLTVL.

This clonotype appeared many times. The V gene is TRBV6-6, the J gene TRBJ1-2, with TRBD1 identical over 8 bases. V gave up 6 bases and J gave up 4 bases; unmatched junction bases: 4. This CDR3 has 13 residues. Germline V lookup: CDR1 MNHNY, CDR2 SVGAGI (reference sequence). CDR3 region: CASSTGTGYGYTF. DNA for the CDR3: TGTGCCAGCAGCACTGGGACAGGCTATGGCTACACCTTC.

CDR3 in DNA: TGTGCCACCAGCAGAGATTCAGGCGAGGGCATTCAGTACTTC. This translates into CATSRDSGEGIQYF. The chain recombines TRBV15 with TRBJ2-4, with a tentative D call TRBD2 (5 bases). V lost 0 bases and J lost 9, with 12 bases in between. Looked up from germline, CDR1 is LNHNV and CDR2 is YYDKDF (reference sequence). The CDR3 sequence is 14 residues long.

This clonotype occurred a few times. The V and J genes are TRBV6-6 and TRBJ2-7; D is uncertain. This CDR3 comprises 15 residues. Germline V gene lookup returns CDR1 MNHNY and CDR2 SVGAGI (reference sequence). The germline V and J ends were trimmed by 4 bases and 2 bases, with 15 bases remaining between them. CDR3 sequence (DNA): TGTGCCAGCAGTTCCCTCTTGGAGCTGCCCTACGAGCAGTACTTC. This encodes CASSSLLELPYEQYF.

This clonotype was detected a few times. The chain carries TRBV27 and TRBJ2-1; perhaps TRBD1 as D (5 bases). The germline V and J ends were trimmed by 5 bases and 6 bases, with 20 bases remaining between them. The CDR3 spans 16 residues. Germline lookup yields CDR1 MNHEY and CDR2 SMNVEV (reference sequence). CDR3 protein: CASSAEIGQIINEQFF. CDR3 DNA sequence: TGTGCCAGCAGTGCCGAAATTGGACAAATAATCAATGAGCAGTTCTTC.

The rearrangement links TRBV15 to TRBJ2-1, with D possibly being TRBD1 (5 bases). Per the germline V gene, CDR1 is LNHNV and CDR2 is YYDKDF (reference sequence). CDR3 size: 15 residues. V lost 3 bases and J 4 bases, leaving 13 bases between the germline ends. The CDR3 nucleotides are TGTGCCACCAGCAGCGGCTGGCAGGGTTACAATGAGCAGTTCTTC. It yields the protein CATSSGWQGYNEQFF.

This chain links TRBV19 with TRBJ2-7; no firm D call. Trimming removed 3 bases at V and 4 bases at J, with 10 bases between. This CDR3 is 13 amino acids long. Germline lookup yields CDR1 LNHDA and CDR2 SQIVND (reference sequence). CDR3 in amino acids: CASSMAGWYEQYF. As DNA, the CDR3 is TGTGCCAGTAGTATGGCTGGTTGGTACGAGCAGTACTTC.

The chain recombines TRBV4-2 with TRBJ2-5; 14 bases agree with TRBD2. J gave up 4 bases and V 4 bases, and 8 bases lay outside the gene matches. Germline CDR1 reads LGHNA; CDR2 reads YNFKEQ. This CDR3 comprises 17 residues. CDR3 sequence: CASSRGTSGGPRETQYF. The CDR3 coding sequence is TGTGCCAGCAGCCGAGGGACTAGCGGGGGTCCGAGAGAGACCCAGTACTTC.

This clonotype was recorded at least ten times. V usage is TRBV7-8 and J usage is TRBJ1-1, with D unclear. Looked up from germline, CDR1 is SGHVS and CDR2 is FQNEAQ. This CDR3 region has 15 residues. Between the trimmed V and J ends, which lost 5 bases and 1 base, there was a span of 14 bases. CDR3 residues: CASSPPGVQNTEAFF. The CDR3 nucleotides read TGTGCCAGCAGCCCCCCCGGTGTCCAGAACACTGAAGCTTTCTTT.

This clonotype was recorded a few times. The rearrangement uses TRBV5-6 and TRBJ2-1; 10 bases line up with TRBD2. Per germline, CDR1 SGHDT and CDR2 YYEEEE. This CDR3 contains 15 residues. The junction had 10 bases not matched to a gene; V was cut back by 4 bases and J by 9 bases. The CDR3 is CASSPTSGVAGEQFF. CDR3 sequence (DNA): TGTGCCAGCAGCCCCACTAGCGGGGTGGCGGGTGAGCAGTTCTTC.

Written as DNA, the CDR3 is TGTGCCAGCAGCGTAACAGGGGTTGTCTACAATGAGCAGTTCTTC. This gives the protein CASSVTGVVYNEQFF. V gene TRBV7-8 combines with J gene TRBJ2-1; 7 nucleotides agree with TRBD1. The junction had 7 bases not matched to a gene; V was cut back by 5 bases and J by 3 bases. The germline V gene encodes CDR1 SGHVS and CDR2 FQNEAQ. The CDR3 length is 15 residues.

This clonotype was recorded only once. One end of the junction varies from germline; a read error may be responsible. The chain carries TRBV7-2 and TRBJ2-1; 8 nucleotides match TRBD2. The CDR3 totals 13 residues. The germline V gene has CDR1 SGHTA and CDR2 FQGNSA. CDR3 sequence reads: CACSFGTSNEQFF. CDR3 DNA sequence: TGTGCCTGCAGCTTTGGGACTAGCAATGAGCAGTTCTTC.

In its sample, this clonotype was seen a few times. V usage is TRBV7-6 and J usage is TRBJ1-1; 8 nucleotides align to TRBD1. This CDR3 has 13 residues. The J segment lost 6 bases and the V segment lost 1 base, leaving 1 base of the junction unmatched. Germline V gene lookup returns CDR1 SGHVS and CDR2 FNYEAQ. The CDR3 region has the DNA TGTGCCAGCAGCTTAGTACAGGGGGCTGAAGCTTTCTTT. It encodes CASSLVQGAEAFF. The full variable domain, completed using reference TRBV7-6 and TRBJ1-1, is GAGVSQSPRYKVTKRGQDVALRCDPISGHVSLYWYRQALGQGPEFLTYFNYEAQQDKSGLPNDRFSAERPEGSISTLTIQRTEQRDSAMYRCASSLVQGAEAFFGQGTRLTVV.

The table lists this clonotype with a count of one. The genes are TRBV14 and TRBJ1-1, with D hard to call. Trimming removed 0 bases from V and 4 bases from J, with 15 bases in between. The CDR3 is 16 amino acids. Germline V gene lookup returns CDR1 SGHDN and CDR2 FVKESK. The DNA for the CDR3 is TGTGCCAGCAGCCAAGAGGGTAGCATGTGGTCCACTGAAGCTTTCTTT. It codes for CASSQEGSMWSTEAFF.

At least ten counts were recorded for this clonotype. The chain recombines TRBV7-6 with TRBJ2-1, with D uncertain. V shed 4 bases and J shed 5 bases, with 9 bases lying between them. Germline values: CDR1 SGHVS, CDR2 FNYEAQ. CDR3 length: 13 amino acids. DNA for the CDR3: TGTGCCAGCAGCTCCAGCCCCCACAATGAGCAGTTCTTC. Protein: CASSSSPHNEQFF.